This TCR beta chain was profiled in a study of blood T cell repertoires in COVID-19. Study details: Both acute and convalescent COVID-19 samples were obtained from the United States, Italy and Spain.

Germline V gene sequence: CDR1 KGHSH, CDR2 LQKENI. V was clipped by 2 bases and J by 7 bases, with 3 bases between them. This CDR3 comprises 11 residues. Note on this clone: Distinct nucleotide sequences in the sample also encode this CDR3.

Participants spanned ages about 18 to 90 years and resided in about two dozen US areas. Up to 2 weeks before entering the study, exposed participants had met a COVID-19 case. Assay used: immunoSEQ multiplex PCR; TCRdb lists only in-frame clones, some missing. The data hold approximately 150,000 clones, with roughly 90% observed a single time. The rearrangement uses TRBV18 and TRBJ2-1, with no clear D. The sequence derives from a middle-aged woman who had been exposed to COVID-19. Sequenced material: PBMCs or T cells enriched from blood (not recorded which). This CDR3 reads CASSPSNEQFF. The CDR3 nucleotides are TGTGCCAGCTCACCATCAAATGAGCAGTTCTTC. The complete variable domain, with remaining parts taken from reference TRBV18 and TRBJ2-1, reads NAGVMQNPRHLVRRRGQEARLRCSPMKGHSHVYWYRQLPEEGLKFMVYLQKENIIDESGMPKERFSAEFPKEGPSILRIQQVVRGDSAAYFCASSPSNEQFFGPGTRLTVL.